The 20 T cell receptor beta chains below were found in one sample sequenced in a study of cytomegalovirus exposure and HLA in healthy donors. The PCR was carried out with 60 Vbeta primers and 13 Jbeta primers. The data were produced by immunoSEQ multiplex PCR, yet TCRdb's version contains in-frame clones alone and is incomplete. The sample contains about 280,000 clones, approximately 90% of which appear only once. The sequenced material came from PBMCs. The receptors originated from a young woman in good health and CMV-seronegative.

The rearrangement links TRBV7-3 to TRBJ2-2, with 7 bases fitting TRBD1. With 5 bases clipped from V and 7 bases from J, the junction kept 4 bases outside the gene matches. There are 13 residues in the CDR3. The germline gives CDR1 SGHTA, CDR2 FQGTGA. The CDR3, as DNA: TGTGCCAGCAGCCCCAGGGGGAGCGGGGAGCTGTTTTTT. Protein: CASSPRGSGELFF.

The gene calls are TRBV6-9 and TRBJ2-4; the match to TRBD2 covers 9 bases. The trim removed 8 bases at V and 7 bases at J, leaving 33 bases unmatched. The CDR3 runs 22 residues. Germline values: CDR1 MNHGY, CDR2 SVAAGI. CDR3 protein: CASGCIERGGGRGGRRSNIQYF. The CDR3 DNA reads TGTGCCAGCGGTTGTATAGAACGGGGTGGCGGGCGGGGGGGCCGGAGATCGAACATTCAGTACTTC.

This chain links TRBV7-8 with TRBJ2-5, with 10 nucleotides matching TRBD2. The DNA end lines up better with TRBJ2-7; the J call may be wrong. CDR1 SGHVS and CDR2 FQNEAQ come from the germline V gene. The CDR3 contains 15 residues. CDR3 sequence (DNA): TGTGCCAGCAGCTTAACTAGCGGGGCGACCTACGAGCAGTACTTC. The encoded protein is CASSLTSGATYEQYF.

The J gene is TRBJ1-5, the V gene TRBV6-1, with D perhaps matching TRBD1 (6 bases). The ends were cut back, 4 bases at V and 4 bases at J, with 17 bases in the middle. The CDR3 spans 16 residues. Germline CDR1 reads MNHNS; CDR2 reads SASEGT. The CDR3 sequence: CASSAPPTGTNQPQHF. For the CDR3, the DNA is TGTGCCAGCAGTGCCCCGCCGACAGGAACAAATCAGCCCCAGCATTTT.

This chain uses TRBV11-2 with TRBJ2-3; D uncertain. The V gene's germline CDR1 is SGHAT and CDR2 FQNNGV. CDR3 length equals 15 residues. Trimming removed 0 bases from V and 2 bases from J, with 9 bases in between. CDR3 nucleotides: TGTGCCAGCAGCTTAGATGGTCTAGACACAGATACGCAGTATTTT. Translated: CASSLDGLDTDTQYF.

The chain combines TRBV11-3 with TRBJ2-2; 7 bases agree with TRBD1. The germline V gene has CDR1 SGHNT and CDR2 YENEEA. The CDR3 length is 16 residues. J was trimmed by 0 bases and V by 1 base; bases with no gene match: 2. CDR3 in DNA: TGTGCCAGCAGCTTAGGAGGGGGCGCGAACACCGGGGAGCTGTTTTTT. Translated: CASSLGGGANTGELFF.

This clone was observed once. The genes are TRBV7-9 and TRBJ1-2; tentative D call: TRBD1 (5 bases). Trimming cost V 3 bases and J 8 bases, with 13 bases left between them. The CDR3 has 13 amino acids. Germline V gene sequence: CDR1 SEHNR, CDR2 FQNEAQ (reference sequence). CDR3 nucleotide sequence: TGTGCCAGCAGCTTGGCGGGGCGGTACGGCTACACCTTC. Its translation is CASSLAGRYGYTF.

The CDR3 reads CASSLAYSYQPQHF. The CDR3 region has the DNA TGTGCCAGCAGCTTGGCTTACAGTTATCAGCCCCAGCATTTT. V is TRBV5-5 and J is TRBJ1-5; no definite D call. The germline V gene has CDR1 SGHKS and CDR2 YYEKEE (reference sequence). The CDR3 loop spans 14 amino acids. Trimming took 0 bases from V and 5 from J, leaving 9 bases between them. Drawing the rest from reference TRBV5-5 and TRBJ1-5, the complete variable domain is DAGVTQSPTHLIKTRGQQVTLRCSPISGHKSVSWYQQVLGQGPQFIFQYYEKEERGRGNFPDRFSARQFPNYSSELNVNALLLGDSALYLCASSLAYSYQPQHFGDGTRLSIL.

This clone was counted a single time. The genes are TRBV9 and TRBJ2-3, with 10 nucleotides matching TRBD2. CDR1 is SGDLS and CDR2 is YYNGEE in the germline V gene. The CDR3 sequence is 15 residues long. V was clipped by 3 bases and J by 5 bases; unmatched bases: 6. For the CDR3, the DNA is TGTGCCAGCAGCGCGAGCGGGGGGGCGGGAGATACGCAGTATTTT. This codes for CASSASGGAGDTQYF.

This chain uses TRBV10-3 with TRBJ2-3; 9 bases line up with TRBD2. CDR1 and CDR2 from the germline V gene are ENHRY and SYGVKD. The V and J ends lost 4 bases and 4 bases, in that order; junction bases with no gene match: 0. The CDR3 covers 13 residues. DNA for the CDR3: TGTGCCATCAGTGGGACTAGCGCAGATACGCAGTATTTT. Translated: CAISGTSADTQYF.

This chain uses TRBV25-1 with TRBJ2-7, with a tentative D call TRBD1 (6 bases). Germline-derived CDR1 and CDR2 are MGHDK and SYGVNS. V was cut by 4 bases and J by 5 bases, with 18 bases left in between. This CDR3 comprises 15 residues. Here the CDR3 reads CASSASQGRVNEQYF. CDR3 sequence (DNA): TGTGCCAGCAGTGCGTCACAGGGTAGGGTCAACGAGCAGTACTTC.

The chain uses TRBV5-1 and TRBJ1-2; possibly TRBD1 for D (5 bases). Between the trimmed V and J ends, which lost 2 bases and 5 bases, there was a span of 10 bases. Germline CDR1 SGHRS, CDR2 YFSETQ. The CDR3 has 13 residues. In DNA form, the CDR3 reads TGCGCCAGCAGCTTACCTAAGGGGTATGGCTACACCTTC. It specifies CASSLPKGYGYTF.

The count of this clone is one. The junction departs from germline at one end; a sequencing error may be responsible. The chain links TRBV7-9 to TRBJ1-1; a possible D gene is TRBD1 (5 bases). CDR3 length: 14 amino acids. Germline CDR1 is SEHNR and CDR2 is FQNEAQ (reference sequence). CDR3 loop: CSSSFGALNTEAFF. CDR3 bases: TGTTCCAGCAGCTTTGGGGCCCTGAACACTGAAGCTTTCTTT.

This chain joins TRBV19 and TRBJ1-5; the match to TRBD1 covers 9 bases. The germline V gene encodes CDR1 LNHDA and CDR2 SQIVND (reference sequence). This CDR3 region has 15 residues. V shed 7 bases and J 1 base; nucleotides not matched to a gene: 5. CDR3 DNA sequence: TGTGCCAGTAAATCGGACAGGGGAAGCAATCAGCCCCAGCATTTT. Translating it yields CASKSDRGSNQPQHF.

V is TRBV7-9 and J is TRBJ1-1; tentative D call: TRBD1 (5 bases). The CDR3 contains 15 residues. Germline V lookup: CDR1 SEHNR, CDR2 FQNEAQ (reference sequence). V was clipped by 0 bases and J by 6 bases, with 14 bases between them. CDR3 in amino acids: CASSLAEDKSSEAFF. CDR3 DNA sequence: TGTGCCAGCAGCTTAGCCGAGGACAAAAGCTCTGAAGCTTTCTTT.

The V call is TRBV5-6, the J call TRBJ2-5, with 10 positions matching TRBD2. V lost 0 bases to trimming and J lost 4 bases; unmatched junction nucleotides: 6. The CDR3 sequence is 16 residues long. Germline V gene lookup returns CDR1 SGHDT and CDR2 YYEEEE. The CDR3 DNA sequence: TGTGCCAGCAGCTTGGAAGCGGGGGGGCCCCCAGAGACCCAGTACTTC. Translation: CASSLEAGGPPETQYF.

V is TRBV7-6 and J is TRBJ2-3; D unclear. Trimming cost V 5 bases and J 4 bases, with 13 bases left between them. Looked up from germline, CDR1 is SGHVS and CDR2 is FNYEAQ. The CDR3 consists of 14 residues. CDR3 DNA sequence: TGTGCCAGCAGCCCTCGACTCGGCCCAGATACGCAGTATTTT. Amino acids: CASSPRLGPDTQYF.

The chain recombines TRBV7-2 with TRBJ1-6; a weak D match, TRBD1 (5 bases). Germline assignment: CDR1 SGHTA and CDR2 FQGNSA. The CDR3 contains 14 residues. V lost 2 bases to trimming and J lost 7 bases, with 9 bases between them. CDR3 in DNA: TGTGCCAGCAGCTTATGGCAGGGCAATTCACCCCTCCACTTT. This translates into CASSLWQGNSPLHF.

The chain links TRBV19 to TRBJ1-6; TRBD1 agrees at 7 bases. Trimming cost V 6 bases and J 4 bases; bases outside gene matches: 9. The CDR3 spans 16 residues. Germline V CDR1 and CDR2: LNHDA, SQIVND (reference sequence). DNA for the CDR3: TGTGCCAGTAGCCGACTCCGGGACAGTTATAATTCACCCCTCCACTTT. Its protein is CASSRLRDSYNSPLHF.

The genes are TRBV6-5 and TRBJ1-2; D gene ambiguous. The germline CDR1 and CDR2 sequences are MNHEY and SVGAGI. Between the trimmed V and J ends, which lost 5 bases and 8 bases, there was a span of 12 bases. This CDR3 contains 12 residues. CDR3 in DNA: TGTGCCAGCAGTCCATCCGGGGTCGGCTACACCTTC. Its translation is CASSPSGVGYTF.